The clone carrying this T cell receptor beta chain was seen repeatedly, ten times or more. V dropped 0 bases and J dropped 0; count of bases not matched to a gene: 14. This CDR3 comprises 20 residues. Germline loops: CDR1 MNHEY, CDR2 SVGAGI. Each CDR3 protein gets one entry after TCRdb re-called the RT-PCR reads with MiXCR. The sample records hundreds of thousands of distinct CDR3 sequences, 12% to 15% being singletons. V usage is TRBV6-5 and J usage is TRBJ2-3, with 8 positions matching TRBD2. The sample consisted of memory CD4+ T cells from blood. This TCR was sampled from a female donor in good health, serving as a healthy control. CDR3 loop: CASSYSLPRGTGGSTDTQYF. CDR3 nucleotide sequence: TGTGCCAGCAGTTACTCGTTGCCTCGGGGAACGGGAGGGAGCACAGATACGCAGTATTTT.